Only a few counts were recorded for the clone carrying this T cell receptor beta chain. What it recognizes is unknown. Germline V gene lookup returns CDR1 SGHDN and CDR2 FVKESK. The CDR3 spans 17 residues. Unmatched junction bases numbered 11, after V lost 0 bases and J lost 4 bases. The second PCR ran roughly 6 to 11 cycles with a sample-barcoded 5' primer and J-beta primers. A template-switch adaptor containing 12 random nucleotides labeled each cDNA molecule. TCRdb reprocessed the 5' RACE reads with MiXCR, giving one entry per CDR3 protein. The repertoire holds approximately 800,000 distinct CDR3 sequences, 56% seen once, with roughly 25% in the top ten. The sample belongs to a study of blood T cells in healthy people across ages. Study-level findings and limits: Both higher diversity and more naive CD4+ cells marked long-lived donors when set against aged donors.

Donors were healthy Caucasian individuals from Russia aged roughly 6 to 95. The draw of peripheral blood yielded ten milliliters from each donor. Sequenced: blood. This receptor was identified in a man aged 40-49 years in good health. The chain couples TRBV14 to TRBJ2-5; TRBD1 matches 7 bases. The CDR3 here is CASSQDFGQGVPETQYF. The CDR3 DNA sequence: TGTGCCAGCAGCCAAGATTTCGGGCAGGGGGTGCCAGAGACCCAGTACTTC.